This T cell receptor beta chain was sequenced in a study of blood T cell repertoires in COVID-19. Background on the study: Samples representing acute and convalescent COVID-19 were sourced from the United States, Italy and Spain.

Profiling relied on immunoSEQ multiplex PCR, and the TCRdb table lists in-frame clones only, not all of them. The sample lists tens of thousands of clones, approximately 81% occurring once. The CDR3 sequence is 16 residues long. Losses at the gene ends were 4 bases for V and 1 base for J; bases not matched to a gene: 9. Germline CDR1 reads SGHDT; CDR2 reads YYEEEE. The genes are TRBV5-6 and TRBJ2-7; 9 bases match TRBD1. The sequenced sample was peripheral blood. The clonotype was recovered from a human donor with acute or convalescent COVID-19. The donor label of this sample is uncertain. In nucleotides, the CDR3 is TGTGCCAGCAGCAATTACGGGACAGGGTCTTCCTACGAGCAGTACTTC. It codes for CASSNYGTGSSYEQYF.